A single sample gave rise to the 32 T cell receptor beta chains below, sequenced in a study of T-cell memory formation after mild COVID-19. TCRdb independently ran MiXCR on the 5' RACE reads; one entry per CDR3 protein. This sample carries over 450,000 distinct CDR3 sequences, roughly 20% of them seen once, and the ten largest clones take about an eighth. The sequencing sample was made of PBMCs or a T cell subset sorted from them (not recorded which). These receptors all stem from an adult woman who had mild COVID-19 (a few samples of this study predate the infection). Cell type and time point are not known.

The genes are TRBV7-9 and TRBJ1-2; 7 nucleotides match TRBD1. V gave up 5 bases and J gave up 8 bases; unmatched junction bases: 8. This CDR3 region has 13 residues. In germline, CDR1 is SEHNR, CDR2 FQNEAQ (reference sequence). For the CDR3, the DNA is TGTGCCAGCAGCACCCAGACAGGGCTAGGCTACACCTTC. Translating it yields CASSTQTGLGYTF.

The gene calls are TRBV9 and TRBJ2-3, with TRBD1 matching 8 bases. The CDR3 runs 15 residues. The V segment lost 1 base and the J segment 4 bases; nucleotides outside the gene matches: 5. Germline V gene sequence: CDR1 SGDLS, CDR2 YYNGEE. The CDR3 region is CASSVWGQVADTQYF. CDR3 DNA sequence: TGTGCCAGCAGCGTATGGGGACAGGTCGCAGATACGCAGTATTTT.

This clonotype was picked up a small number of times. This chain uses TRBV29-1 with TRBJ2-4; TRBD1 is a possible D gene (6 bases). Looked up from germline, CDR1 is SQVTM and CDR2 is ANQGSEA. Trimming shortened V by 3 bases and J by 1 base, and 13 bases separated the two germline ends. The CDR3 has 15 amino acids. The CDR3: CSVEGQSMAKNIQYF. DNA for the CDR3: TGCAGCGTTGAGGGACAATCAATGGCCAAAAACATTCAGTACTTC.

V is TRBV6-2 or TRBV6-3 and J is TRBJ2-3, with 14 bases fitting TRBD2. CDR1 is MNHEY, CDR2 SVGEGT, per germline. The CDR3 is 19 amino acids. V lost 3 bases, J lost 4 bases, and 12 bases stayed unmatched. CDR3 amino acids: CASSYSYAGLAGVPDTQYF. The CDR3 DNA sequence: TGTGCCAGCAGTTATTCTTACGCGGGACTAGCGGGAGTGCCAGATACGCAGTATTTT.

This chain connects TRBV9 to TRBJ2-3; 9 bases agree with TRBD2. With V trimmed by 1 base and J by 1 base, 4 bases remained unmatched. This CDR3 comprises 16 residues. Germline V lookup: CDR1 SGDLS, CDR2 YYNGEE. The CDR3 region is CASSVRRGGGTDTQYF. CDR3 DNA: TGTGCCAGCAGCGTAAGGCGGGGGGGAGGCACAGATACGCAGTATTTT.

This clonotype has more than one count but fewer than ten. The rearrangement links TRBV20-1 to TRBJ1-5; TRBD1 might be the D (6 bases). V was shortened by 3 bases and J by 2 bases, with 17 bases between the two germline ends. Germline V CDR1 and CDR2: DFQATT, SNEGSKA (reference sequence). The CDR3 is made up of 16 amino acids. CDR3 nucleotide sequence: TGCAGTGCTAGCGTGGGGGCGTCGAGGGGCAATCAGCCCCAGCATTTT. This translates into CSASVGASRGNQPQHF.

The chain links TRBV7-9 to TRBJ2-5; D gene uncertain. The ends were cut back, 7 bases at V and 5 bases at J, with 23 bases in the middle. The CDR3 totals 16 residues. Looked up from germline, CDR1 is SEHNR and CDR2 is FQNEAQ (reference sequence). CDR3 sequence reads: CASKDYPVENMETQYF. CDR3 bases: TGTGCCAGCAAAGATTATCCGGTGGAGAACATGGAGACCCAGTACTTC.

The CDR3 protein is CASRAAQDNTGELFF. CDR3 bases: TGTGCCAGCAGAGCGGCACAGGACAACACCGGGGAGCTGTTTTTT. This chain joins TRBV2 and TRBJ2-2, with D perhaps assigned TRBD1 or TRBD2 (5 bases each). The CDR3 has 15 amino acids. From germline, CDR1 is SNHLY and CDR2 FYNNEI. The ends were cut back, 6 bases at V and 2 bases at J, with 13 bases in the middle. Drawing the rest from reference TRBV2 and TRBJ2-2, the complete variable domain is EPEVTQTPSHQVTQMGQEVILRCVPISNHLYFYWYRQILGQKVEFLVSFYNNEISEKSEIFDDQFSVERPDGSNFTLKIRSTKLEDSAMYFCASRAAQDNTGELFFGEGSRLTVL.

The chain has TRBV7-9 and TRBJ2-7; D not certain. The germline V gene encodes CDR1 SEHNR and CDR2 FQNEAQ (reference sequence). V was trimmed by 5 bases and J by 0 bases, leaving 14 bases between them. This CDR3 region has 15 residues. DNA of the CDR3: TGTGCCAGCAGCGCAATGCGGTTGAGCTCCTACGAGCAGTACTTC. It specifies CASSAMRLSSYEQYF.

In its sample, this clonotype was seen a few times. V usage is TRBV27 and J usage is TRBJ2-1, with 13 bases lining up with TRBD2. Germline V CDR1 and CDR2: MNHEY, SMNVEV (reference sequence). The ends lost 6 bases at V and 7 bases at J; junction bases unmatched: 6. The CDR3 covers 15 residues. CDR3 DNA sequence: TGTGCCAGCAGGAAAACTAGCGGGGGGGCGAATGAGCAGTTCTTC. The encoded protein is CASRKTSGGANEQFF.

The chain links TRBV5-1 to TRBJ1-3; D unclear. The germline V gene has CDR1 SGHRS and CDR2 YFSETQ. V was trimmed by 2 bases and J by 0 bases, leaving 9 bases between them. The CDR3 consists of 15 residues. The CDR3 coding sequence is TGCGCCAGCAGCTTTGGTGCAGGCTCTGGAAACACCATATATTTT. Protein: CASSFGAGSGNTIYF.

This clonotype has a handful of counts. This rearrangement joins TRBV30 to TRBJ1-5; 8 nucleotides agree with TRBD1. There are 13 residues in the CDR3. Losses at the gene ends were 5 bases for V and 7 bases for J; bases not matched to a gene: 7. CDR1 and CDR2 from the germline V gene are GTSNPN and SVGIG (reference sequence). This chain's CDR3 is CAWATGVNQPQHF. The CDR3 coding sequence is TGTGCCTGGGCGACAGGGGTAAACCAGCCCCAGCATTTT.

This clonotype came up many times. The CDR3 bases are TGTGCCAGCAGTTTCGCTAAAAACATTCAGTACTTC. Amino acid sequence: CASSFAKNIQYF. This chain uses TRBV12-3 or TRBV12-4 with TRBJ2-4, with D unclear. This CDR3 comprises 12 residues. V gave up 3 bases and J gave up 4 bases, with 4 bases separating them.

This clonotype was seen more than once but under ten times. The chain joins TRBV2 to TRBJ1-4; 8 bases align to TRBD1. CDR1 and CDR2 from the germline V gene are SNHLY and FYNNEI. CDR3 length: 11 amino acids. Losses at the gene ends were 7 bases for V and 12 bases for J; bases not matched to a gene: 4. CDR3 DNA: TGTGCCAGCACCGGGACAGGTCAACTGTTTTTT. It specifies CASTGTGQLFF. The complete variable domain, with remaining parts taken from reference TRBV2 and TRBJ1-4, reads EPEVTQTPSHQVTQMGQEVILRCVPISNHLYFYWYRQILGQKVEFLVSFYNNEISEKSEIFDDQFSVERPDGSNFTLKIRSTKLEDSAMYFCASTGTGQLFFGSGTQLSVL.

The rearrangement uses TRBV20-1 and TRBJ1-5; the D is unclear. V was pared by 1 base and J by 2 bases, with 12 bases between. The CDR3 is 15 residues long. The germline V gene encodes CDR1 DFQATT and CDR2 SNEGSKA (reference sequence). The CDR3 loop reads CSARGFSGGNQPQHF. For the CDR3, the DNA is TGCAGTGCTAGAGGCTTTTCGGGTGGCAATCAGCCCCAGCATTTT.

A few counts support this clonotype. The chain is built from TRBV3-1 and TRBJ2-7; no reliable D call. The germline CDR1 and CDR2 sequences are LGHDT and YNNKEL (reference sequence). CDR3 size: 12 residues. Trimming removed 2 bases from V and 7 bases from J, with 9 bases in between. In nucleotides, the CDR3 is TGTGCCAGCAGCCAAACTGCCTTAGAGCAGTACTTC. This gives the protein CASSQTALEQYF.

The chain is built from TRBV11-2 and TRBJ1-1, with D possibly being TRBD1 (5 bases). V was pared by 0 bases and J by 1 base, with 12 bases between. This CDR3 region has 16 residues. Germline V gene data show CDR1 as SGHAT and CDR2 as FQNNGV. CDR3 bases: TGTGCCAGCAGCTTAGATATTTCAGGGAAGAACACTGAAGCTTTCTTT. This gives the protein CASSLDISGKNTEAFF.

This chain connects TRBV6-1 to TRBJ2-7; D is perhaps TRBD1 or TRBD2 (5 bases each). The length of the CDR3 is 14 residues. Between the trimmed V and J ends, which lost 0 bases and 3 bases, there was a span of 9 bases. CDR1 and CDR2 (germline): MNHNS, SASEGT. The CDR3 nucleotides read TGTGCCAGCAGTGAAGCTCAGGGAGTCTACGAGCAGTACTTC. Translating gives CASSEAQGVYEQYF.

The rearrangement uses TRBV12-3 or TRBV12-4 and TRBJ2-2; TRBD1 is a possible D gene (5 bases). Trimming stripped 3 bases from V and 2 bases from J, with 10 bases between. The CDR3 spans 15 residues. CDR3 region: CASSFLDSNTGELFF. The CDR3 DNA reads TGTGCCAGCAGTTTCTTAGACAGTAACACCGGGGAGCTGTTTTTT.

The chain couples TRBV27 to TRBJ2-7; 8 nucleotides line up with TRBD1. The CDR3 has 15 amino acids. Germline CDR1 is MNHEY and CDR2 is SMNVEV (reference sequence). V shed 2 bases and J 4 bases; nucleotides not matched to a gene: 7. CDR3 coding DNA: TGTGCCAGCAGTTTAGGGACAGGTCTGAGGTACGAGCAGTACTTC. Translated: CASSLGTGLRYEQYF.

This clonotype appeared a few times. The gene calls are TRBV7-2 and TRBJ2-1, with D unresolved. Germline V gene data show CDR1 as SGHTA and CDR2 as FQGNSA. V was trimmed by 1 base and J by 4 bases, leaving 5 bases between them. The CDR3 spans 13 residues. In DNA form, the CDR3 reads TGTGCCAGCAGCTTAGAGGTTTACAATGAGCAGTTCTTC. As protein: CASSLEVYNEQFF.

In its sample, this clonotype was seen a few times. This rearrangement joins TRBV20-1 to TRBJ2-1; TRBD2 matches at 16 bases. CDR3 size: 14 residues. Trimming cost V 5 bases and J 15 bases; bases outside gene matches: 10. Germline V gives CDR1 DFQATT, CDR2 SNEGSKA (reference sequence). The CDR3 sequence: CSARPGLAGGPRFF. In DNA form, the CDR3 reads TGCAGTGCTCGGCCGGGACTAGCGGGAGGGCCGAGGTTCTTC.

The chain has TRBV4-1 and TRBJ2-5, with D hard to call. The germline V gene encodes CDR1 MGHRA and CDR2 YSYEKL. V dropped 0 bases and J dropped 7 bases, with 12 bases sitting between them. The CDR3 is 14 amino acids. CDR3 protein: CASSQENPIGTQYF. The CDR3 DNA sequence: TGCGCCAGCAGCCAAGAAAACCCCATCGGGACCCAGTACTTC.

The V gene is TRBV5-1, the J gene TRBJ1-2; D is perhaps TRBD1 (5 bases). With 5 bases removed from V and 0 bases from J, the gap between germline ends came to 17 bases. The CDR3 contains 16 residues. Germline V gives CDR1 SGHRS, CDR2 YFSETQ. CDR3 amino acids: CASSSVGTPTNYGYTF. The CDR3, as DNA: TGCGCCAGCAGTTCAGTCGGGACGCCAACTAACTATGGCTACACCTTC. The full variable domain, completed using reference TRBV5-1 and TRBJ1-2, is KAGVTQTPRYLIKTRGQQVTLSCSPISGHRSVSWYQQTPGQGLQFLFEYFSETQRNKGNFPGRFSGRQFSNSRSEMNVSTLELGDSALYLCASSSVGTPTNYGYTFGSGTRLTVV.

V is TRBV15 and J is TRBJ2-1; D may be TRBD1 or TRBD2 (5 bases each). The germline gives CDR1 LNHNV, CDR2 YYDKDF (reference sequence). The CDR3 consists of 15 residues. Trimming removed 8 bases from V and 8 bases from J, with 22 bases in between. The CDR3 DNA reads TGTGCCACCCGCCCTAGGGACCTAGGTGACGATGAGCAGTTCTTC. Translation: CATRPRDLGDDEQFF. Full variable domain (missing parts from reference TRBV15 and TRBJ2-1): DAMVIQNPRYQVTQFGKPVTLSCSQTLNHNVMYWYQQKSSQAPKLLFHYYDKDFNNEADTPDNFQSRRPNTSFCFLDIRSPGLGDTAMYLCATRPRDLGDDEQFFGPGTRLTVL.

The chain recombines TRBV9 with TRBJ1-5; maybe TRBD1 (6 bases). V shed 3 bases and J shed 1 base, with 11 bases lying between them. Germline CDR1 is SGDLS and CDR2 is YYNGEE. The CDR3 contains 15 residues. The CDR3 DNA is TGTGCCAGCAGCGAGACAGGAAAGAGCAATCAGCCCCAGCATTTT. Its protein product is CASSETGKSNQPQHF.

This rearrangement joins TRBV24-1 to TRBJ2-1; 10 positions match TRBD2. The CDR3 sequence is 14 residues long. Trimming removed 5 bases from V and 9 bases from J; junction bases left unmatched: 6. Germline V gives CDR1 KGHDR, CDR2 SFDVKD. The CDR3 sequence: CATSALAGAGEQFF. The CDR3 bases are TGTGCCACCAGTGCGCTAGCGGGAGCTGGTGAGCAGTTCTTC.

CDR3 loop: CASSSPWDHEQYF. The CDR3 nucleotides read TGCGCCAGCAGCTCCCCCTGGGATCACGAGCAGTACTTC. This chain connects TRBV5-1 to TRBJ2-7; D unclear. Germline V gene lookup returns CDR1 SGHRS and CDR2 YFSETQ. V lost 3 bases and J 5 bases, leaving 12 bases between the germline ends. This CDR3 has 13 amino acids.

The rearrangement joins TRBV9 to TRBJ1-6, with D possibly TRBD1 on 5 matching bases. The CDR3 runs to 16 residues. V was trimmed by 4 bases and J by 9 bases, leaving 20 bases between them. Germline CDR1 is SGDLS and CDR2 is YYNGEE. The CDR3 protein is CASSPTGTPSGSPLHF. As DNA, the CDR3 is TGTGCCAGCAGCCCCACCGGGACCCCGTCCGGTTCACCCCTCCACTTT.

This clonotype was detected a few times. The chain employs TRBV6-1 and TRBJ1-1; the D gene is possibly TRBD1 (6 bases). Germline CDR1 MNHNS, CDR2 SASEGT. The CDR3 has 15 amino acids. The V end was cut by 6 bases, the J end by 1 base, with 15 bases between. DNA of the CDR3: TGTGCCAGCAGGACGGGGGGGGCGAAGAACACTGAAGCTTTCTTT. Its translation is CASRTGGAKNTEAFF.

Only a few counts were recorded for this clonotype. This chain joins TRBV7-6 and TRBJ2-1; D possibly uses TRBD1 or TRBD2 (7 bases each). CDR1 is SGHVS, CDR2 FNYEAQ, per germline. V lost 3 bases and J lost 10, with 13 bases in between. This CDR3 contains 13 residues. CDR3 protein: CASSFGGTEEQFF. DNA for the CDR3: TGTGCCAGCAGCTTCGGGGGGACAGAAGAGCAGTTCTTC.

The chain combines TRBV5-1 with TRBJ1-1; D not resolved. V lost 0 bases and J 5 bases, leaving 11 bases between the germline ends. Per germline, CDR1 SGHRS and CDR2 YFSETQ. The CDR3 spans 14 residues. The CDR3 sequence: CASSLVVQDTEAFF. CDR3 nucleotides: TGCGCCAGCAGCTTGGTTGTCCAAGATACTGAAGCTTTCTTT.